One sample yielded the 24 T cell receptor beta chains listed below, sequenced in a study of cytomegalovirus exposure and HLA in healthy donors. Both 60 Vbeta primers and 13 Jbeta primers went into the PCR. The assay was immunoSEQ multiplex PCR, and TCRdb's table has in-frame clones only and misses some. The sample includes fewer than 200,000 clones, roughly 82% of them seen just once. Sample: PBMCs. These receptors originate from a man aged 45-65 years in good health and CMV-seropositive.

This clone occurred a few times. The chain has TRBV4-3 and TRBJ1-2; D is perhaps TRBD1 (6 bases). Trimming took 0 bases from V and 4 from J, leaving 12 bases between them. The CDR3 has 15 amino acids. Germline V CDR1 and CDR2: LGHNA, YSLEER. The CDR3 loop reads CASSQDYGGGYGYTF. CDR3 in DNA: TGCGCCAGCAGCCAAGATTATGGGGGCGGCTATGGCTACACCTTC.

The V call is TRBV10-3, the J call TRBJ2-2; TRBD1 matches at 9 bases. The CDR3 has 13 residues. Germline-derived CDR1 and CDR2 are ENHRY and SYGVKD. Unmatched junction bases numbered 7, after V lost 10 bases and J lost 7 bases. CDR3 DNA: TGTGCCACCCGGACAGGGGATAACGGGGAGCTGTTTTTT. It specifies CATRTGDNGELFF.

The chain uses TRBV6-1 and TRBJ2-2, with a possible D match to TRBD2 (5 bases). The V and J ends lost 3 bases and 2 bases respectively, with 7 bases between them. CDR1 and CDR2 (germline): MNHNS, SASEGT. The CDR3 consists of 14 residues. The CDR3, as DNA: TGTGCCAGCAGTGATGCGGGCAACACCGGGGAGCTGTTTTTT. Encoded protein: CASSDAGNTGELFF.

This clone was observed a single time. The genes are TRBV28 and TRBJ1-2; 8 nucleotides agree with TRBD1. The CDR3 runs to 16 residues. Losses at the gene ends were 5 bases for V and 4 bases for J; bases not matched to a gene: 12. Germline loops: CDR1 MDHEN, CDR2 SYDVKM. CDR3 residues: CASSPYIGQGPYGYTF. CDR3 coding DNA: TGTGCCAGCAGTCCGTATATAGGACAGGGACCCTATGGCTACACCTTC.

This clone came up a few times. The genes are TRBV11-3 and TRBJ1-1; D ambiguous. There are 14 residues in the CDR3. The ends were cut back, 0 bases at V and 4 bases at J, with 9 bases in the middle. In germline, CDR1 is SGHNT, CDR2 YENEEA. CDR3 residues: CASSLDRRGTEAFF. CDR3 DNA: TGTGCCAGCAGCTTAGATCGGCGGGGCACTGAAGCTTTCTTT.

The rearrangement joins TRBV4-2 to TRBJ1-1; D is possibly TRBD1 (5 bases). Trimming pared 2 bases from V and 6 bases from J, leaving 10 bases between. This CDR3 region has 13 residues. Germline CDR1 reads LGHNA; CDR2 reads YNFKEQ. The CDR3 sequence: CASSQNGGPEAFF. CDR3 coding DNA: TGTGCCAGCAGCCAAAACGGGGGTCCTGAAGCTTTCTTT.

The J gene is TRBJ2-7, the V gene TRBV6-5, with D tentatively TRBD1 (6 bases). CDR3 length equals 14 residues. Trimming removed 0 bases at V and 5 bases at J, with 11 bases between. Germline values: CDR1 MNHEY, CDR2 SVGAGI. CDR3 region: CASSYSPAGDEQYF. Written as DNA, the CDR3 is TGTGCCAGCAGTTACTCCCCCGCAGGGGACGAGCAGTACTTC.

With respect to this clone: The identical CDR3 is also encoded by other nucleotide sequences in the sample. The rearrangement joins TRBV5-1 to TRBJ2-2; D is ambiguous. Germline V gives CDR1 SGHRS, CDR2 YFSETQ. The V and J ends lost 0 bases and 1 base respectively, with 4 bases between them. The CDR3 spans 14 residues. The chain's CDR3 is CASSLGQNTGELFF. The CDR3 DNA reads as TGCGCCAGCAGCTTGGGTCAGAACACCGGGGAGCTGTTTTTT.

The V and J genes are TRBV6-5 and TRBJ1-4; D not resolved. Germline V gene sequence: CDR1 MNHEY, CDR2 SVGAGI. V lost 6 bases to trimming and J lost 8 bases, with 13 bases between them. The CDR3 totals 13 residues. CDR3 DNA: TGTGCCAGCAGCCCCCGGGAGGGCGAAAAACTGTTTTTT. Protein product: CASSPREGEKLFF.

A single count supports this clone. The V gene is TRBV7-2, the J gene TRBJ1-1; weak D call: TRBD1 (6 bases). Trimming left V 7 bases short and J 1 base short, with 13 bases between. CDR1 and CDR2 (germline): SGHTA, FQGNSA. The CDR3 is 14 amino acids. The CDR3 DNA reads as TGTGCCAGCACACCGACAGGTGCGAACACTGAAGCTTTCTTT. It encodes CASTPTGANTEAFF.

The genes are TRBV29-1 and TRBJ2-1; 8 bases map to TRBD2. Germline CDR1 reads SQVTM; CDR2 reads ANQGSEA. The CDR3 length is 14 residues. The trim removed 7 bases at V and 4 bases at J, leaving 9 bases unmatched. The CDR3 region is CSAPALAGYNEQFF. CDR3 in DNA: TGCAGCGCCCCCGCGCTAGCGGGTTACAATGAGCAGTTCTTC.

This clone occurred once. CDR3: CAWATGQGGNTIYF. CDR3 sequence (DNA): TGTGCCTGGGCGACCGGACAGGGAGGAAACACCATATATTTT. The gene calls are TRBV30 and TRBJ1-3; 8 bases map to TRBD1. J lost 4 bases, V lost 5 bases, and 7 bases had no gene match. CDR1 is GTSNPN and CDR2 is SVGIG in the germline V gene (reference sequence). This CDR3 region has 14 residues. Supplemented by reference TRBV30 and TRBJ1-3, the full variable domain reads SQTIHQWPATLVQPVGSPLSLECTVEGTSNPNLYWYRQAAGRGLQLLFYSVGIGQISSEVPQNLSASRPQDRQFILSSKKLLLSDSGFYLCAWATGQGGNTIYFGEGSWLTVV.

The CDR3 spells CASSDITTSGGYEQYF. The CDR3 DNA is TGTGCCAGCAGCGATATAACGACTAGCGGGGGCTACGAGCAGTACTTC. The V call is TRBV7-2, the J call TRBJ2-7; 12 bases match TRBD2. Germline assignment: CDR1 SGHTA and CDR2 FQGNSA. The CDR3 covers 16 residues. V lost 5 bases and J lost 3; bases outside the gene matches: 8. Full variable domain (remainder filled in from reference TRBV7-2 and TRBJ2-7): GAGVSQSPSNKVTEKGKDVELRCDPISGHTALYWYRQSLGQGLEFLIYFQGNSAPDKSGLPSDRFSAERTGGSVSTLTIQRTQQEDSAVYLCASSDITTSGGYEQYFGPGTRLTVT.

This chain uses TRBV11-3 with TRBJ2-2, with 10 positions matching TRBD1. This CDR3 region has 16 residues. V gave up 4 bases and J gave up 4 bases; unmatched junction bases: 6. Per germline, CDR1 SGHNT and CDR2 YENEEA. CDR3 region: CASSSDGTGVTGELFF. CDR3 nucleotides: TGTGCCAGCAGCTCCGACGGGACAGGGGTCACCGGGGAGCTGTTTTTT. Together with reference TRBV11-3 and TRBJ2-2, the CDR3 gives the full variable domain: EAGVVQSPRYKIIEKKQPVAFWCNPISGHNTLYWYLQNLGQGPELLIRYENEEAVDDSQLPKDRFSAERLKGVDSTLKIQPAELGDSAVYLCASSSDGTGVTGELFFGEGSRLTVL.

The rearrangement uses TRBV30 and TRBJ1-3; TRBD1 matches at 8 bases. CDR1 is GTSNPN and CDR2 is SVGIG in the germline V gene (reference sequence). V shed 0 bases, J shed 6 bases, and the junction held 1 base outside the gene matches. The CDR3 runs 13 residues. The CDR3 DNA reads as TGTGCCTGGAGTGTTCAGGGGGCAAACACCATATATTTT. It codes for CAWSVQGANTIYF. Full variable domain (remainder filled in from reference TRBV30 and TRBJ1-3): SQTIHQWPATLVQPVGSPLSLECTVEGTSNPNLYWYRQAAGRGLQLLFYSVGIGQISSEVPQNLSASRPQDRQFILSSKKLLLSDSGFYLCAWSVQGANTIYFGEGSWLTVV.

Turning to this clone: One junction end disagrees with the germline gene, perhaps due to a read error. The chain combines TRBV7-9 with TRBJ2-7; TRBD2 matches at 10 bases. The CDR3 runs 16 residues. Germline CDR1 SEHNR, CDR2 FQNEAQ (reference sequence). The chain's CDR3 is CSSSPRGSGGKDEQYF. The CDR3 nucleotides read TGTTCCAGCAGCCCCCGGGGTAGCGGGGGGAAAGACGAGCAGTACTTC.

The chain uses TRBV7-3 and TRBJ1-2; the D gene is possibly TRBD1 (5 bases). This CDR3 is 15 amino acids long. The V gene's germline CDR1 is SGHTA and CDR2 FQGTGA. V shed 0 bases and J shed 2 bases, with 10 bases lying between them. Written as DNA, the CDR3 is TGTGCCAGCAGCTTAACAGGGACTGTGAACTATGGCTACACCTTC. This translates into CASSLTGTVNYGYTF.

V gene TRBV28 combines with J gene TRBJ1-2; 8 nucleotides agree with TRBD1. V gave up 4 bases and J gave up 3 bases; unmatched junction bases: 4. This CDR3 spans 14 amino acids. Germline V gives CDR1 MDHEN, CDR2 SYDVKM. The CDR3 bases are TGTGCCAGCAGTTCCGGACAGGGAGACTATGGCTACACCTTC. This codes for CASSSGQGDYGYTF.

The chain combines TRBV11-2 with TRBJ2-7; no clear D gene. V was trimmed by 1 base and J by 3 bases, leaving 13 bases between them. The CDR3 runs to 15 residues. CDR1 SGHAT and CDR2 FQNNGV come from the germline V gene. The CDR3 is CASSLAPGFNYEQYF. CDR3 in DNA: TGTGCCAGCAGCTTAGCCCCGGGTTTCAACTACGAGCAGTACTTC.

The V call is TRBV18, the J call TRBJ2-1; D is ambiguous. Deletions cut 6 bases from V and 7 bases from J, with 7 bases between. CDR3 size: 11 residues. CDR1 and CDR2 from the germline V gene are KGHSH and LQKENI. In nucleotides, the CDR3 is TGTGCCAGCTCTACCGGTAATGAGCAGTTCTTC. Residues: CASSTGNEQFF.

This clone was seen only once. V usage is TRBV27 and J usage is TRBJ2-6, with 8 bases identical to TRBD1. V lost 6 bases and J lost 4; bases outside the gene matches: 11. Germline CDR1 MNHEY, CDR2 SMNVEV (reference sequence). CDR3 length: 17 amino acids. The CDR3 bases are TGTGCCAGCAGCGCCGGGGACAGGTTTCCCGGGGCCAACGTCCTGACTTTC. Encoded protein: CASSAGDRFPGANVLTF.

V and J are TRBV15 and TRBJ2-5; TRBD2 aligns across 11 bases. The DNA matches TRBJ2-7 better at its end, which makes the J call doubtful. The CDR3 runs to 17 residues. Per germline, CDR1 LNHNV and CDR2 YYDKDF (reference sequence). This CDR3 reads CATSRGPKTSGKYEQYF. The CDR3 DNA reads TGTGCCACCAGCAGAGGACCGAAGACTAGCGGGAAATACGAGCAGTACTTC.

Remarks on this clone: One end of the junction is discordant with germline, which a read error may explain. The genes are TRBV7-9 and TRBJ1-1, with D hard to call. The CDR3 is made up of 14 amino acids. Germline V CDR1 and CDR2: SEHNR, FQNEAQ (reference sequence). CDR3 DNA: TGTTCCAGCAGCTTACGGGTTGACGGCACTGAAGCTTTCTTT. Protein sequence: CSSSLRVDGTEAFF.

This clone was seen just once. The chain couples TRBV6-5 to TRBJ2-5; TRBD2 aligns across 7 bases. V was pared by 6 bases and J by 2 bases, with 9 bases of the junction left unmatched. The CDR3 sequence is 15 residues long. Germline V gene data show CDR1 as MNHEY and CDR2 as SVGAGI. The CDR3 coding sequence is TGTGCCAGCAGGGCTTGGACTAGTTGGCAAGAGACCCAGTACTTC. Its protein product is CASRAWTSWQETQYF.